The entry that follows covers one TCR beta chain sequence. The antigen remains unidentified. With 3 bases removed from V and 5 bases from J, the gap between germline ends came to 19 bases. The length of the CDR3 is 16 residues. Per germline, CDR1 SNHLY and CDR2 FYNNEI. In chemo-refractory metastatic non-small-cell lung cancer, patients got ipilimumab CTLA-4 blockade together with focal radiation. Clones were sequenced by immunoSEQ multiplex PCR, and TCRdb holds only the in-frame ones, with some missing. The sample holds under 45,000 clones, about four fifths seen once. The data stem from a study of radiotherapy plus CTLA-4 blockade in lung cancer. At the level of the study: Objective responses were observed in more than 15% of patients, and disease control was achieved by around 31%.

Whole-study findings and limits: Radiotherapy was combined with ipilimumab, and tumor-derived TCR clones then expanded in blood.

The J gene is TRBJ1-2, the V gene TRBV2, with D tentatively TRBD1 (5 bases). Sequenced material: peripheral blood, taken from a patient treated with radiotherapy plus ipilimumab. The receptor's source is a human donor with non-small cell lung cancer that progressed on radiotherapy plus ipilimumab. This CDR3 reads CASSDAGRGVKYGYTF. CDR3 coding DNA: TGTGCCAGCAGTGATGCAGGGCGCGGGGTTAAGTATGGCTACACCTTC.